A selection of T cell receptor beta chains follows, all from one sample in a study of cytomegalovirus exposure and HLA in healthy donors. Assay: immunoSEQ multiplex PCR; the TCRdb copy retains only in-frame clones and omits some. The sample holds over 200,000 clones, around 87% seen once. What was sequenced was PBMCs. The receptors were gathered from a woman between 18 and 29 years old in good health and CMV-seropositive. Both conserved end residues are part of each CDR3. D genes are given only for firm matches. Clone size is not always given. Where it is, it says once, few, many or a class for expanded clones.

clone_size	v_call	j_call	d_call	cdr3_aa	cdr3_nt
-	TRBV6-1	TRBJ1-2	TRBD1	CASSEARQGSYGYTF	TGTGCCAGCAGTGAGGCAAGACAGGGGTCCTATGGCTACACCTTC
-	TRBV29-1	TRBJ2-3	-	CSVEDLLGEGTDTQYF	TGCAGCGTTGAAGATCTACTAGGAGAGGGCACAGATACGCAGTATTTT
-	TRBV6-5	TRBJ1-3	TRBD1	CASSYRGLSGNTIYF	TGTGCCAGCAGCTACAGGGGACTCTCTGGAAACACCATATATTTT
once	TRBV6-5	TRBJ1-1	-	CASSYTGNLDTEAFF	TGTGCCAGCAGTTACACAGGGAATTTGGACACTGAAGCTTTCTTT
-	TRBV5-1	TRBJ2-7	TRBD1	CASRIGTVYEQYF	TGCGCCAGCAGGATCGGGACAGTCTACGAGCAGTACTTC
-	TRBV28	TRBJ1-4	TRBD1	CASSLDRVRTEKLFF	TGTGCCAGCAGTTTGGACAGGGTGAGAACTGAAAAACTGTTTTTT
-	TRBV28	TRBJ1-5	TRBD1	CASGQGDQPQHF	TGTGCCAGCGGACAGGGGGATCAGCCCCAGCATTTT
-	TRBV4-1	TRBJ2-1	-	CASSQSDLGLINNEQFF	TGCGCCAGCAGCCAGTCTGACTTGGGACTTATTAACAATGAGCAGTTCTTC
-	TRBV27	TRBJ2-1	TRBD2	CASRNGQGSLGLAGYNEQFF	TGTGCCAGCAGGAACGGACAGGGGTCTTTGGGACTAGCGGGATACAATGAGCAGTTCTTC
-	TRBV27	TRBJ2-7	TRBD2	CASSKGAPSGSGEQYF	TGTGCCAGCAGCAAGGGTGCTCCTAGCGGGAGTGGTGAGCAGTACTTC
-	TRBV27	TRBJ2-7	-	CASSPSLRRNYEQYF	TGTGCCAGCTCTCCCTCCCTCCGGAGGAACTACGAGCAGTACTTC
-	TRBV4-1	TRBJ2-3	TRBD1	CASSQFGTGSTDTQYF	TGCGCCAGCAGCCAATTCGGGACAGGGAGCACAGATACGCAGTATTTT
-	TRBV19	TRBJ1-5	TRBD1	CASSNRDRGYSQPQHF	TGTGCCAGTAGTAACCGGGACAGGGGATATAGTCAGCCCCAGCATTTT
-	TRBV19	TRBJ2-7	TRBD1	CASSIEDRSYEQYF	TGTGCCAGTAGTATAGAGGACAGGAGCTACGAGCAGTACTTC
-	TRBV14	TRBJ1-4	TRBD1	CASSGTEYFVEKLFF	TGTGCCAGCAGCGGGACAGAATATTTTGTGGAAAAACTGTTTTTT
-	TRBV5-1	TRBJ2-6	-	CASSLISSGANVLTF	TGCGCCAGCAGCTTGATCAGCTCTGGGGCCAACGTCCTGACTTTC